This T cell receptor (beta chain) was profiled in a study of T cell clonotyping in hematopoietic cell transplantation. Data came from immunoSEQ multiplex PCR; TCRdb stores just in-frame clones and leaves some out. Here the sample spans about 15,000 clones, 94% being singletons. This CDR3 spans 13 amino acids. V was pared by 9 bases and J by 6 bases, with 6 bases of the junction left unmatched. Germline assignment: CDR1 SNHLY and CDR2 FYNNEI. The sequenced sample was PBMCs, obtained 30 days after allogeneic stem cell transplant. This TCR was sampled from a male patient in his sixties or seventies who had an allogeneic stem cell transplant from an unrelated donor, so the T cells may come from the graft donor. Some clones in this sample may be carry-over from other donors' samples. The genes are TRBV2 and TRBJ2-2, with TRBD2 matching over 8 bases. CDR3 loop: CARKLAGSGELFF. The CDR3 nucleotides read TGTGCCAGAAAATTAGCGGGGTCCGGGGAGCTGTTTTTT. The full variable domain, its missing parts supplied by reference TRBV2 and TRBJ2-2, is EPEVTQTPSHQVTQMGQEVILRCVPISNHLYFYWYRQILGQKVEFLVSFYNNEISEKSEIFDDQFSVERPDGSNFTLKIRSTKLEDSAMYFCARKLAGSGELFFGEGSRLTVL.